The 19 T cell receptor beta chains presented below share a single source sample, sequenced in a study of blood T cell repertoires in COVID-19. Only in-frame clones appear in the TCRdb table, and some are missing; sequencing was by immunoSEQ multiplex PCR. The sample lists about 190,000 clones; approximately 84% were seen once. Sequenced input: PBMCs or T cells enriched from blood (not recorded which). These receptors were obtained from a woman between 25 and 40 years old who had recovered from COVID-19.

The V gene is TRBV9, the J gene TRBJ2-3; D is possibly TRBD1 (5 bases). The CDR3 spans 14 residues. The V gene's germline CDR1 is SGDLS and CDR2 YYNGEE. The V and J ends lost 0 bases and 2 bases respectively, with 7 bases between them. CDR3 coding DNA: TGTGCCAGCAGCGTAGTACAGGCCACAGATACGCAGTATTTT. It translates to CASSVVQATDTQYF.

This chain connects TRBV5-4 to TRBJ1-2, with TRBD1 matching over 7 bases. This CDR3 has 16 amino acids. Germline trimming cut 0 bases from V and 2 bases from J; bases unmatched to any gene: 7. Per the germline V gene, CDR1 is SGHNT and CDR2 is YYREEE (reference sequence). The DNA for the CDR3 is TGTGCCAGCAGCTTGGGCCCGCCGGGACAGAACTATGGCTACACCTTC. Translated: CASSLGPPGQNYGYTF.

The genes are TRBV9 and TRBJ2-1, with a possible D match to TRBD1 (5 bases). Trimming took 0 bases from V and 4 from J, leaving 11 bases between them. The CDR3 runs to 15 residues. The germline gives CDR1 SGDLS, CDR2 YYNGEE. The CDR3 DNA is TGTGCCAGCAGCGTAGGGCGACAGACTTACAATGAGCAGTTCTTC. Residues: CASSVGRQTYNEQFF.

The gene calls are TRBV18 and TRBJ2-3; possibly TRBD2 for D (6 bases). V shed 2 bases and J shed 0 bases, with 15 bases lying between them. Germline CDR1 and CDR2: KGHSH and LQKENI. The CDR3 has 17 residues. CDR3 sequence (DNA): TGTGCCAGCTCACCATGGGGACTGGACTATAGCACAGATACGCAGTATTTT. Amino acid sequence: CASSPWGLDYSTDTQYF.

Only one count was recorded for this clone. The rearrangement links TRBV28 to TRBJ1-5; D ambiguous. The CDR3 totals 10 residues. Germline CDR1 and CDR2: MDHEN and SYDVKM. V was shortened by 8 bases and J by 5 bases, with 4 bases between the two germline ends. CDR3 in DNA: TGTGCCAGCGGAGATCAGCCCCAGCATTTT. Translation: CASGDQPQHF. The complete variable domain, with remaining parts taken from reference TRBV28 and TRBJ1-5, reads DVKVTQSSRYLVKRTGEKVFLECVQDMDHENMFWYRQDPGLGLRLIYFSYDVKMKEKGDIPEGYSVSREKKERFSLILESASTNQTSMYLCASGDQPQHFGDGTRLSIL.

The chain employs TRBV5-1 and TRBJ1-1, with D possibly matching TRBD1 (5 bases). Germline CDR1 SGHRS, CDR2 YFSETQ. Between the trimmed V and J ends, which lost 0 bases and 4 bases, there was a span of 10 bases. This CDR3 is 14 amino acids long. CDR3 DNA: TGCGCCAGCAGCTTGGCCCTCGGGGGCACTGAAGCTTTCTTT. It is translated as CASSLALGGTEAFF.

This clone showed up many times. The rearrangement links TRBV7-9 to TRBJ1-4; perhaps TRBD1 as D (6 bases). Per the germline V gene, CDR1 is SEHNR and CDR2 is FQNEAQ (reference sequence). The CDR3 is 14 residues long. V lost 0 bases and J 10 bases, leaving 12 bases between the germline ends. The CDR3 protein is CASSLAREGGKLFF. The CDR3, as DNA: TGTGCCAGCAGCTTAGCCAGGGAGGGGGGAAAACTGTTTTTT.

This clone was detected once. J is TRBJ2-5 and V is TRBV5-1; TRBD2 matches 7 bases. The CDR3 is 13 amino acids. V shed 4 bases, J shed 7 bases, and the junction held 7 bases outside the gene matches. Germline V gene sequence: CDR1 SGHRS, CDR2 YFSETQ. The CDR3 is CASSLGRGGTQYF. The CDR3 DNA sequence: TGCGCCAGCAGCCTGGGGAGGGGCGGGACCCAGTACTTC.

The chain carries TRBV19 and TRBJ1-5; TRBD1 matches at 10 bases. V gave up 6 bases and J gave up 2 bases; unmatched junction bases: 7. Germline values: CDR1 LNHDA, CDR2 SQIVND (reference sequence). The CDR3 is 16 amino acids. In nucleotides, the CDR3 is TGTGCCAGTAGCACAGACAGGGGGCCGGGCAATCAGCCCCAGCATTTT. It encodes CASSTDRGPGNQPQHF.

The chain has TRBV5-1 and TRBJ2-1; 10 bases match TRBD2. Germline lookup yields CDR1 SGHRS and CDR2 YFSETQ. After removal of 4 bases from V and 3 bases from J, the junction contained 7 bases not matched to a gene. CDR3 length: 16 amino acids. CDR3 sequence reads: CASSSSGGKFYNEQFF. As DNA, the CDR3 is TGCGCCAGCAGCAGTAGCGGGGGGAAGTTCTACAATGAGCAGTTCTTC.

The chain combines TRBV28 with TRBJ2-7; possible D gene TRBD2, 6 bases. V was cut by 3 bases and J by 3 bases, with 12 bases left in between. The length of the CDR3 is 14 residues. Per the germline V gene, CDR1 is MDHEN and CDR2 is SYDVKM. CDR3 in DNA: TGTGCCAGCAGTTTCTATACCGGGAGCTACGAGCAGTACTTC. Amino acid sequence: CASSFYTGSYEQYF.

The chain has TRBV9 and TRBJ2-1, with a weak D call TRBD2 (6 bases). CDR1 is SGDLS and CDR2 is YYNGEE in the germline V gene. V gave up 4 bases and J gave up 0 bases, with 14 bases separating them. CDR3 size: 16 residues. In DNA form, the CDR3 reads TGTGCCAGCAGCTCCAAAGGCGGGGTCTCCTACAATGAGCAGTTCTTC. Translation: CASSSKGGVSYNEQFF.

The gene calls are TRBV9 and TRBJ1-5, with 7 positions matching TRBD1. The CDR3 spans 15 residues. The V and J ends lost 4 bases and 2 bases, in that order; junction bases with no gene match: 6. CDR1 and CDR2 from the germline V gene are SGDLS and YYNGEE. CDR3: CASSRGGGGNQPQHF. CDR3 bases: TGTGCCAGCAGCCGTGGAGGGGGCGGCAATCAGCCCCAGCATTTT. The full variable domain, completed using reference TRBV9 and TRBJ1-5, is DSGVTQTPKHLITATGQRVTLRCSPRSGDLSVYWYQQSLDQGLQFLIQYYNGEERAKGNILERFSAQQFPDLHSELNLSSLELGDSALYFCASSRGGGGNQPQHFGDGTRLSIL.

V is TRBV18 and J is TRBJ2-1, with 9 bases fitting TRBD2. The CDR3 consists of 16 residues. The V gene's germline CDR1 is KGHSH and CDR2 LQKENI. J lost 5 bases, V lost 0 bases, and 5 bases had no gene match. Here the CDR3 reads CASSPPLSGRNNEQFF. In DNA form, the CDR3 reads TGTGCCAGCTCACCACCCCTTAGCGGGAGAAACAATGAGCAGTTCTTC.

The genes are TRBV12-5 and TRBJ1-1; D may be TRBD1 (5 bases). The CDR3 runs 16 residues. V lost 5 bases, J lost 0 bases, and 16 bases lay in between. CDR1 and CDR2 (germline): LGHNT, FRNRAP. CDR3 DNA sequence: TGTGCTAGTGGTCCCCACCCCGACAGTATGAACACTGAAGCTTTCTTT. It translates to CASGPHPDSMNTEAFF.

The chain is built from TRBV4-1 and TRBJ2-1; D remains unclear. Germline-derived CDR1 and CDR2 are MGHRA and YSYEKL. V lost 3 bases and J 5 bases, leaving 11 bases between the germline ends. CDR3 size: 14 residues. The CDR3 reads CASSHLPGDNEQFF. The CDR3 bases are TGCGCCAGCAGCCACCTCCCAGGCGACAATGAGCAGTTCTTC.

This clone was counted a single time. This rearrangement joins TRBV5-1 to TRBJ1-6; 10 nucleotides match TRBD1. Unmatched junction bases numbered 6, after V lost 2 bases and J lost 7 bases. The CDR3 consists of 16 residues. CDR1 SGHRS and CDR2 YFSETQ come from the germline V gene. This chain's CDR3 is CASSFFGTGENSPLHF. In DNA form, the CDR3 reads TGCGCCAGCAGCTTTTTCGGGACAGGGGAAAATTCACCCCTCCACTTT.

The CDR3 loop is CASSSGHSSTDTQYF. The CDR3 DNA sequence: TGCGCCAGCAGCTCAGGGCACTCTAGCACAGATACGCAGTATTTT. The rearrangement links TRBV5-1 to TRBJ2-3; D is perhaps TRBD1 (5 bases). CDR3 length: 15 amino acids. Trimming stripped 3 bases from V and 0 bases from J, with 11 bases between. In germline, CDR1 is SGHRS, CDR2 YFSETQ.

The chain has TRBV11-2 and TRBJ1-1; TRBD1 is a possible D gene (6 bases). Trimming stripped 2 bases from V and 2 bases from J, with 9 bases between. CDR1 and CDR2 (germline): SGHAT, FQNNGV. This CDR3 spans 14 amino acids. The CDR3 DNA sequence: TGTGCCAGCAGCTTATCGGGACATAACACTGAAGCTTTCTTT. Translation: CASSLSGHNTEAFF.